This TCR beta chain is drawn from a study of blood T cell repertoires in COVID-19. Whole-study context: COVID-19 samples, acute and convalescent, were from the United States, Italy and Spain. T cells, B-cell-depleted T cells, or PBMCs supplied cDNA or gDNA.

Per the study methods: It was from reference gene primer amplification that nucleated cell counts were estimated. Measured with immunoSEQ multiplex PCR; TCRdb has only the in-frame clones, and not every one. That table is the source of V, J and clone size, and D and trimming were worked out from the DNA. The table includes 200,000 to 250,000 clones, approximately 81% detected once. Germline-derived CDR1 and CDR2 are SGHNT and YYREEE (reference sequence). V was trimmed by 2 bases and J by 9 bases, leaving 11 bases between them. This CDR3 region has 12 residues. This clone has just one count. The sequencing sample was made of peripheral blood. The source of this sequence is a woman at least 80 years old with acute or convalescent COVID-19. The rearrangement uses TRBV5-4 and TRBJ1-1; the D gene is possibly TRBD1 (6 bases). The CDR3 coding sequence is TGTGCCAGCAGCTTTCCGGGGACACAAGCTTTCTTT. This translates into CASSFPGTQAFF.